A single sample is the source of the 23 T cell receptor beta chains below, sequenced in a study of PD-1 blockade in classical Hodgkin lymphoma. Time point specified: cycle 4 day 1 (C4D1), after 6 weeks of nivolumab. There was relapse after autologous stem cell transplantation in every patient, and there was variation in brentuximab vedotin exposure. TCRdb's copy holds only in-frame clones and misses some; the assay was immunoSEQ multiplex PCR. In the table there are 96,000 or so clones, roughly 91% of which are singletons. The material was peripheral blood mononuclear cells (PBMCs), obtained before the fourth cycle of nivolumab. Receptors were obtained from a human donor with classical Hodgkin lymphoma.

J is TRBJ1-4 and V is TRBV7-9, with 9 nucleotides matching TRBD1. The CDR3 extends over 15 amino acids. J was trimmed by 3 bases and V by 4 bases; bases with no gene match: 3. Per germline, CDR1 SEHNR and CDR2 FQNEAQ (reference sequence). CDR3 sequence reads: CASSSNRGPNEKLFF. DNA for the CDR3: TGTGCCAGCAGCTCAAACAGGGGGCCTAATGAAAAACTGTTTTTT.

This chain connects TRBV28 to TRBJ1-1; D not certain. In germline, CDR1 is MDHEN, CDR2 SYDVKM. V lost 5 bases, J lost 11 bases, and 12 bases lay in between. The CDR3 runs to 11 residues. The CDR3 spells CASSTPVRAFF. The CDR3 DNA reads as TGTGCCAGCAGTACCCCGGTGAGGGCTTTCTTT.

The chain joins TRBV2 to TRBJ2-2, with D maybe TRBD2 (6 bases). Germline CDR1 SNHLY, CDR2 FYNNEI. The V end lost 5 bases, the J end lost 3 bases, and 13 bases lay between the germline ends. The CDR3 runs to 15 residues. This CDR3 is CASSKRLVDTGELFF. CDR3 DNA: TGTGCCAGCAGTAAAAGACTAGTCGACACCGGGGAGCTGTTTTTT. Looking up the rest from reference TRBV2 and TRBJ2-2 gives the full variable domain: EPEVTQTPSHQVTQMGQEVILRCVPISNHLYFYWYRQILGQKVEFLVSFYNNEISEKSEIFDDQFSVERPDGSNFTLKIRSTKLEDSAMYFCASSKRLVDTGELFFGEGSRLTVL.

CDR3 residues: CSVEGRDRGRRAPEAFF. Here the CDR3 DNA reads TGCAGCGTTGAAGGCAGGGACAGGGGGAGGAGGGCCCCTGAAGCTTTCTTT. The chain employs TRBV29-1 and TRBJ1-1; 11 bases agree with TRBD1. Germline V CDR1 and CDR2: SQVTM, ANQGSEA. The CDR3 extends over 17 amino acids. V lost 1 base, J lost 6 bases, and 13 bases stayed unmatched.

CDR3 region: CASSQALTSWGTDTQYF. The DNA for the CDR3 is TGTGCCAGCTCACAGGCACTCACTAGTTGGGGCACAGATACGCAGTATTTT. The chain couples TRBV18 to TRBJ2-3; perhaps TRBD2 as D (5 bases). Germline-derived CDR1 and CDR2 are KGHSH and LQKENI. The CDR3 has 17 amino acids. The V and J ends lost 4 bases and 1 base respectively, with 18 bases between them.

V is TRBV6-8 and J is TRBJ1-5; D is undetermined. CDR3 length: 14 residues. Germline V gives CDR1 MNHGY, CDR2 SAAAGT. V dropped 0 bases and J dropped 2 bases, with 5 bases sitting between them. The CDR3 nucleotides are TGTGCCAGCAGTTACTCATACGGCAATCAGCCCCAGCATTTT. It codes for CASSYSYGNQPQHF.

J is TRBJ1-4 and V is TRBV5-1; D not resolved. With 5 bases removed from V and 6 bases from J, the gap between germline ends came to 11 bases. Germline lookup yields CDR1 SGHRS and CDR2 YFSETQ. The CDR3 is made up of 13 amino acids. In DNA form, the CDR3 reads TGCGCCAGCAGGTACGGCGGGCATGAAAAACTGTTTTTT. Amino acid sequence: CASRYGGHEKLFF.

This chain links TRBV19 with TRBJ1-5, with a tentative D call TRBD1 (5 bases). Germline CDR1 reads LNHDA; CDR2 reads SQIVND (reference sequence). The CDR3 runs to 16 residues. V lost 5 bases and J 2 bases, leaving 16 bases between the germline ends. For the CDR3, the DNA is TGTGCCAGTAGTGTCACCGGGACTGGGGGCAATCAGCCCCAGCATTTT. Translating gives CASSVTGTGGNQPQHF.

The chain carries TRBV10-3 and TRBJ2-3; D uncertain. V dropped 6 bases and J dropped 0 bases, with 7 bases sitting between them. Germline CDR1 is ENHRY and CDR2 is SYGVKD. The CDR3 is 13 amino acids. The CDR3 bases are TGTGCCATCAGACCTTCTAGCACAGATACGCAGTATTTT. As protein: CAIRPSSTDTQYF.

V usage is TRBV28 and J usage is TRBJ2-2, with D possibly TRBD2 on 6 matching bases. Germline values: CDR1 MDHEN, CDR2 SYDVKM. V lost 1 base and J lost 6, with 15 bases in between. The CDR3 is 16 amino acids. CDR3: CASSLYVGLSPGELFF. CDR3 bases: TGTGCCAGCAGTTTATATGTGGGACTCTCCCCCGGGGAGCTGTTTTTT. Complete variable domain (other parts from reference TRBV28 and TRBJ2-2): DVKVTQSSRYLVKRTGEKVFLECVQDMDHENMFWYRQDPGLGLRLIYFSYDVKMKEKGDIPEGYSVSREKKERFSLILESASTNQTSMYLCASSLYVGLSPGELFFGEGSRLTVL.

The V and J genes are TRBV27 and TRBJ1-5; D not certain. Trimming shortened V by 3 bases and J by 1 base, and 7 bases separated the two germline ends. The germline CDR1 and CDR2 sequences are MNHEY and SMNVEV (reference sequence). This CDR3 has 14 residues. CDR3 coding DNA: TGTGCCAGCAGTTTGGGTCTCAGCAATCAGCCCCAGCATTTT. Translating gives CASSLGLSNQPQHF.

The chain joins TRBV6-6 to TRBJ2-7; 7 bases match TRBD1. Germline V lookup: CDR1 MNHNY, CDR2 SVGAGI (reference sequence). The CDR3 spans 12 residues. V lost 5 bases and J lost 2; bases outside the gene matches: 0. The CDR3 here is CASSQGAYEQYF. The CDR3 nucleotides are TGTGCCAGCAGTCAGGGGGCCTACGAGCAGTACTTC.

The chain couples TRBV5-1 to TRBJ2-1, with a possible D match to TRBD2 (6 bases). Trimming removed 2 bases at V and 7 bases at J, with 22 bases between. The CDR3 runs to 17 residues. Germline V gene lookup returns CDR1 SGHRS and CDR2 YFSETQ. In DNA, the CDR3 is TGCGCCAGCAGCTTAGGCCCTTGGGGGGAAGGGTTAAATGAGCAGTTCTTC. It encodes CASSLGPWGEGLNEQFF.

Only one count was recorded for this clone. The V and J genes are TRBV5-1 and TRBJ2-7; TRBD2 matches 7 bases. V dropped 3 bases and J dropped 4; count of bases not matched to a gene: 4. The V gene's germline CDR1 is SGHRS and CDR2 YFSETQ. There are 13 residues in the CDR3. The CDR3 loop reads CASSSGGLYEQYF. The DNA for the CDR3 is TGCGCCAGCAGCTCTGGGGGACTATACGAGCAGTACTTC.

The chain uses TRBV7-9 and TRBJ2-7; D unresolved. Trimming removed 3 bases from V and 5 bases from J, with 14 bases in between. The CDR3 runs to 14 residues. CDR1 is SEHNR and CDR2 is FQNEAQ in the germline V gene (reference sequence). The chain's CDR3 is CASSFLSESHEQYF. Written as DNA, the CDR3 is TGTGCCAGCAGCTTTCTCTCGGAGAGCCACGAGCAGTACTTC.

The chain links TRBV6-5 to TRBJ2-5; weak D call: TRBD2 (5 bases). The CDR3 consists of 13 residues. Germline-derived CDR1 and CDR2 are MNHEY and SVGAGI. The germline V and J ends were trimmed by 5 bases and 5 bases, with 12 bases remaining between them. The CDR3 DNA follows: TGTGCCAGCAGTGAGGGTGTGGGGGAGACCCAGTACTTC. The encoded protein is CASSEGVGETQYF.

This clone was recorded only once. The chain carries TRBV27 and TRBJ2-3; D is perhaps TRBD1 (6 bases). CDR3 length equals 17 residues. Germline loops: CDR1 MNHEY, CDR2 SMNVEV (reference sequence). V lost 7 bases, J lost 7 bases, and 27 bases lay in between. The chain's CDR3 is CASTLRSGQLRGNTQYF. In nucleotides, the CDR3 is TGTGCCAGCACCCTTAGAAGCGGACAGCTCCGCGGAAATACGCAGTATTTT.

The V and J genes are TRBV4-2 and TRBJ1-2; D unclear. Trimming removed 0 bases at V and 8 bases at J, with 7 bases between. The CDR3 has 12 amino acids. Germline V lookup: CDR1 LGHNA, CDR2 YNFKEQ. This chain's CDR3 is CASSQDFWGYTF. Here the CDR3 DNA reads TGTGCCAGCAGCCAAGATTTCTGGGGCTACACCTTC.

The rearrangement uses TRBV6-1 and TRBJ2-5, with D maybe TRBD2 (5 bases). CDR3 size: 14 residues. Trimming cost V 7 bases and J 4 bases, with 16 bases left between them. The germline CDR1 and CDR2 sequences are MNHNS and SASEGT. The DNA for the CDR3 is TGTGCCAGCACTCAAAGGGAGCGCCGAGAGACCCAGTACTTC. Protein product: CASTQRERRETQYF.

The CDR3 sequence: CASSTTGTIGNTIYF. In DNA, the CDR3 is TGTGCCAGTAGTACAACCGGGACGATTGGAAACACCATATATTTT. J is TRBJ1-3 and V is TRBV19; possibly TRBD1 for D (5 bases). CDR3 length equals 15 residues. The V end was cut by 4 bases, the J end by 3 bases, with 13 bases between. Looked up from germline, CDR1 is LNHDA and CDR2 is SQIVND (reference sequence).

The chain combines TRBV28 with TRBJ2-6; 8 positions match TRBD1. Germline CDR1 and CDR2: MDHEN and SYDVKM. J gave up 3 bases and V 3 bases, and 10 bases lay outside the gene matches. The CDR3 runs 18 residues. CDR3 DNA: TGTGCCAGCAGTTTGACAGGGGAATGGGCCTTTGGGGCCAACGTCCTGACTTTC. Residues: CASSLTGEWAFGANVLTF. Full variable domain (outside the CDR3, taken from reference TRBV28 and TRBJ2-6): DVKVTQSSRYLVKRTGEKVFLECVQDMDHENMFWYRQDPGLGLRLIYFSYDVKMKEKGDIPEGYSVSREKKERFSLILESASTNQTSMYLCASSLTGEWAFGANVLTFGAGSRLTVL.

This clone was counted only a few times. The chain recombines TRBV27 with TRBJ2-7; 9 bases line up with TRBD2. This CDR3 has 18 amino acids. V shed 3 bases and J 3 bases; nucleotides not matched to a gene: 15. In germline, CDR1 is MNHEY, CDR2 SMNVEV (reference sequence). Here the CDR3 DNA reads TGTGCCAGCAGTTTTTTATCCTCCGTTGCGGGAGGGCACTACGAGCAGTACTTC. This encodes CASSFLSSVAGGHYEQYF.

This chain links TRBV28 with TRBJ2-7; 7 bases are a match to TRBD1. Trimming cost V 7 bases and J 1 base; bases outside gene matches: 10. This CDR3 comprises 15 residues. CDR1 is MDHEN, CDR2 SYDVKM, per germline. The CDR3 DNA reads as TGTGCCAGCAACCGAAGGACAGGTCCTTCCTACGAGCAGTACTTC. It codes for CASNRRTGPSYEQYF.